This T cell receptor beta chain was sequenced for a study of blood T cells in healthy people across ages. PCR was performed a second time for about 7 to 12 cycles using a sample-barcoded 5' primer and a J-beta primer mix. Through a template-switch adaptor with 12 random nucleotides, each cDNA molecule received a tag. All samples yielded 3 million or more CDR3-containing paired-end reads. TCRdb itself ran the 5' RACE reads through MiXCR, one entry per CDR3 protein. The repertoire includes 1.5 million to 1.9 million distinct CDR3 sequences, 40% to 45% of them detected once, and 4% sits in the top ten. With regard to this clonotype: Antigen: not known.

Study-wide results and limits: Observed TCR beta diversity per million T cells went down as age went up. This fall followed a roughly linear course with age.

V gave up 3 bases and J gave up 11 bases; unmatched junction bases: 12. This CDR3 has 15 amino acids. Germline assignment: CDR1 MNHEY and CDR2 SMNVEV (reference sequence). This receptor was obtained from a woman aged 18-30 years in good health. The sample consisted of blood. The chain combines TRBV27 with TRBJ2-5; 10 bases map to TRBD2. In nucleotides, the CDR3 is TGTGCCAGCAGTTTTCTAGCGGGAGAGGTTATTGAGCAGTACTTC. Translation gives CASSFLAGEVIEQYF.